This TCR beta chain derives from a study of radiation and T cells in renal cell carcinoma. Comment on this clone: Its antigen is currently unknown.

Described time point: baseline pretreatment blood. The treatment: 15 Gy SBRT to primary tumor, nephrectomy 4 weeks later. The tumor was a clear cell renal cell carcinoma. The data were produced by immunoSEQ multiplex PCR, yet TCRdb's version contains in-frame clones alone and is incomplete. In the table there are approximately 100,000 clones, around nine tenths of which are singletons. The CDR3 has 12 amino acids. V gave up 4 bases and J gave up 2 bases, with 7 bases separating them. In germline, CDR1 is SGDLS, CDR2 YYNGEE. Study-level findings and limits: No pretreatment tumor biopsies were available for baseline clonotypes. From baseline, blood top tumor clonotypes peaked at 2 weeks post-radiation.

The sample in question was blood, obtained from a patient whose treatment included radiotherapy and nephrectomy. The sequence was obtained from a man aged 50-60 years with renal cell carcinoma. The chain uses TRBV9 and TRBJ2-7; D call uncertain. The CDR3 reads CASSPAPYEQYF. The CDR3 region has the DNA TGTGCCAGCAGCCCAGCCCCCTACGAGCAGTACTTC. Filled out from reference TRBV9 and TRBJ2-7, the complete variable domain reads DSGVTQTPKHLITATGQRVTLRCSPRSGDLSVYWYQQSLDQGLQFLIQYYNGEERAKGNILERFSAQQFPDLHSELNLSSLELGDSALYFCASSPAPYEQYFGPGTRLTVT.